This T cell receptor (beta chain) is drawn from a study of patients and donors after allogeneic stem cell transplantation. TCRdb reanalysed the RT-PCR reads using MiXCR and keeps one entry per CDR3 protein. The sample lists about 7,100 distinct CDR3 sequences; about 12% were seen once. The table lists this clonotype with a count of one. The V gene's germline CDR1 is SGDLS and CDR2 YYNGEE. V was clipped by 0 bases and J by 2 bases; unmatched bases: 4. This CDR3 is built from 15 residues. The clonotype was recovered from a human donor who was either an allogeneic HSCT recipient or a stem cell or donor lymphocyte infusion donor (not recorded which). It is not recorded whose cells these are; they may come from a transplant donor. The sample comprised blood, either unsorted or a sorted T cell fraction (not recorded which). The chain joins TRBV9 to TRBJ2-7; 8 nucleotides line up with TRBD1. CDR3 protein: CASSVEDRDPYEQYF. CDR3 bases: TGTGCCAGCAGCGTAGAGGACAGGGACCCCTACGAGCAGTACTTC.